The clone carrying this T cell receptor (beta chain) was detected once. These data belong to a study of Tregs in tolerant kidney transplant recipients. This CDR3 region has 17 residues. The germline CDR1 and CDR2 sequences are MGHRA and YSYEKL. V lost 3 bases and J lost 4, with 19 bases in between. The nonmyeloablative bone marrow transplants came from related graft donors, with transient mixed chimerism. CD4+CD25+CD127- Tregs, CD4+CD25- non-Tregs, CD4 and CD8 cells were sorted. Assay: immunoSEQ multiplex PCR; the TCRdb copy retains only in-frame clones and omits some. This repertoire shows around 50,000 clones, around 93% found once; its top ten account for roughly 15%.

The material sequenced was CD8+ T cells from blood (PBMCs), taken 24 months after the transplant. The chain employs TRBV4-1 and TRBJ2-1, with D possibly being TRBD1 (6 bases). This receptor was obtained from a human patient who received a combined kidney and bone marrow transplant. T cells may partly derive from the graft donor. The CDR3 is CASSQDDRSPLYNEQFF. DNA of the CDR3: TGCGCCAGCAGCCAGGATGACAGGTCACCTTTATACAATGAGCAGTTCTTC.